This note documents a single T cell receptor beta chain sequence. What it recognizes is unknown. This entry belongs to a study of cytomegalovirus exposure and HLA in healthy donors. Study summary: One earlier analysis, a look at 150 million to 200 million T cells, found roughly 110 million unique TCR beta sequences.

The PCR employed 60 Vbeta primers together with 13 Jbeta primers. Clones were sequenced by immunoSEQ multiplex PCR, and TCRdb holds only the in-frame ones, with some missing. The table shows some 140,000 clones, with around 78% occurring only once. Study-wide results and limits: Within an earlier analysis, most TCR beta V segments proved productive either about 90% or about 30% of the time. A list of roughly 160 TCR beta chains associated with cytomegalovirus was given. A few CMV-associated chains proved CMV antigen-specific in vitro.

The V end lost 5 bases, the J end lost 2 bases, and 12 bases lay between the germline ends. The CDR3 has 14 amino acids. CDR1 and CDR2 from the germline V gene are LNHDA and SQIVND (reference sequence). This chain joins TRBV19 and TRBJ1-2, with D perhaps TRBD1 (5 bases). The source is a woman between 18 and 29 years old in good health and CMV-seronegative. Specimen: PBMCs. CDR3 in amino acids: CASSRLGGNYGYTF. The CDR3 DNA follows: TGTGCCAGTAGTCGACTGGGGGGGAACTATGGCTACACCTTC.